The 24 T cell receptor beta chains below all came from one sample that was sequenced in a study of beta chain features in type 1 diabetes. As every portion of the isolated RNA was reverse transcribed, the sequencing read expressed TCRB transcripts. Clones were sequenced by immunoSEQ multiplex PCR, and TCRdb holds only the in-frame ones, with some missing. The table has about 290,000 clones, 8% seen once; the top ten hold roughly 1%. The sample comprised central memory CD4+ T cells from blood. Source of these receptors: a woman aged 18-29 years in good health.

This clone was picked up a small number of times. V gene TRBV30 combines with J gene TRBJ1-5, with a tentative D call TRBD1 (6 bases). The V end was cut by 5 bases, the J end by 0 bases, with 17 bases between. The CDR3 contains 16 residues. In germline, CDR1 is GTSNPN, CDR2 SVGIG (reference sequence). CDR3 region: CAWGPWQGYSNQPQHF. The CDR3 DNA is TGTGCCTGGGGGCCCTGGCAGGGGTATAGCAATCAGCCCCAGCATTTT.

This clone was counted a few times. CDR3 nucleotide sequence: TGCGCCAGCAGCTTTGAAGCGGGGGTCACCGGGGAGCTGTTTTTT. Residues: CASSFEAGVTGELFF. V and J are TRBV5-1 and TRBJ2-2; 8 bases match TRBD2. J gave up 4 bases and V 2 bases, and 4 bases lay outside the gene matches. Germline V CDR1 and CDR2: SGHRS, YFSETQ. This CDR3 has 15 amino acids.

This clone was detected a few times. The chain links TRBV12-5 to TRBJ2-3; D perhaps matches TRBD1 (6 bases). V lost 7 bases and J 0 bases, leaving 8 bases between the germline ends. The germline gives CDR1 LGHNT, CDR2 FRNRAP. The CDR3 is 13 residues long. DNA of the CDR3: TGTGCTAGTGCCACAGGGAGCACAGATACGCAGTATTTT. Protein sequence: CASATGSTDTQYF.

V gene TRBV15 combines with J gene TRBJ1-1; D is undetermined. CDR1 LNHNV and CDR2 YYDKDF come from the germline V gene (reference sequence). V gave up 0 bases and J gave up 0 bases, with 11 bases separating them. This CDR3 is built from 16 residues. The CDR3 sequence: CATSRDLDRMNTEAFF. CDR3 DNA: TGTGCCACCAGCAGAGATTTGGACCGTATGAACACTGAAGCTTTCTTT. Full variable domain (remainder filled in from reference TRBV15 and TRBJ1-1): DAMVIQNPRYQVTQFGKPVTLSCSQTLNHNVMYWYQQKSSQAPKLLFHYYDKDFNNEADTPDNFQSRRPNTSFCFLDIRSPGLGDTAMYLCATSRDLDRMNTEAFFGQGTRLTVV.

V usage is TRBV5-1 and J usage is TRBJ2-4, with D unresolved. The J call may be faulty, since TRBJ2-6 better matches the DNA end. The CDR3 runs 15 residues. CDR1 SGHRS and CDR2 YFSETQ come from the germline V gene. The chain's CDR3 is CASSLGISGANVLTF. The CDR3 nucleotides read TGCGCCAGCAGCTTGGGAATCTCTGGGGCCAACGTCCTGACTTTC.

V usage is TRBV29-1 and J usage is TRBJ2-1, with 12 bases lining up with TRBD2. The germline CDR1 and CDR2 sequences are SQVTM and ANQGSEA. This CDR3 is built from 13 residues. The chain's CDR3 is CRATSGRGNEQFF. Here the CDR3 DNA reads TGCAGGGCGACTAGCGGGAGAGGCAATGAGCAGTTCTTC.

In its sample, this clone was seen many times. The chain recombines TRBV5-4 with TRBJ2-1; TRBD1 matches at 10 bases. Germline V CDR1 and CDR2: SGHNT, YYREEE (reference sequence). J gave up 6 bases and V 4 bases, and 4 bases lay outside the gene matches. The CDR3 is made up of 14 amino acids. The CDR3, as DNA: TGTGCCAGCAGCCAAAGGACAGGGGGCAATGAGCAGTTCTTC. Amino acid sequence: CASSQRTGGNEQFF. The full variable domain, completed using reference TRBV5-4 and TRBJ2-1, is ETGVTQSPTHLIKTRGQQVTLRCSSQSGHNTVSWYQQALGQGPQFIFQYYREEENGRGNFPPRFSGLQFPNYSSELNVNALELDDSALYLCASSQRTGGNEQFFGPGTRLTVL.

At least ten counts were recorded for this clone. Written as DNA, the CDR3 is TGTGCCAGCAGACCCAACAATGAGCAGTTCTTC. This gives the protein CASRPNNEQFF. V usage is TRBV7-9 and J usage is TRBJ2-1; D uncertain. Germline lookup yields CDR1 SEHNR and CDR2 FQNEAQ (reference sequence). V lost 6 bases and J 5 bases, leaving 5 bases between the germline ends. The CDR3 is 11 residues long.

In this sample, this clone turned up many times. This chain links TRBV7-2 with TRBJ1-4; D is undetermined. This CDR3 is 13 amino acids long. Germline V gene lookup returns CDR1 SGHTA and CDR2 FQGNSA. V was cut by 2 bases and J by 8 bases, with 9 bases left in between. The CDR3 region is CASSLTPREKLFF. The CDR3 bases are TGTGCCAGCAGCTTAACCCCCAGGGAAAAACTGTTTTTT.

This sequence joins TRBV7-6 and TRBJ2-2, with no clear D. The CDR3 contains 15 residues. The germline CDR1 and CDR2 sequences are SGHVS and FNYEAQ. Deletions cut 1 base from V and 1 base from J, with 7 bases between. The CDR3 loop is CASSLVVQNTGELFF. The CDR3 DNA sequence: TGTGCCAGCAGCTTAGTGGTTCAGAACACCGGGGAGCTGTTTTTT.

This chain connects TRBV19 to TRBJ2-7; a possible D gene is TRBD1 (5 bases). The CDR3 loop spans 14 amino acids. From germline, CDR1 is LNHDA and CDR2 SQIVND (reference sequence). Trimming stripped 2 bases from V and 5 bases from J, with 13 bases between. The CDR3 DNA reads as TGTGCCAGTAGTATACAACGGGCAGGGAACGAGCAGTACTTC. Translated: CASSIQRAGNEQYF.

This clone turned up a few times. The chain recombines TRBV11-3 with TRBJ2-2; a weak D match, TRBD1 (6 bases). The V gene lost 1 base and the J gene lost 4 bases, with 13 bases spanning the gap. CDR1 is SGHNT and CDR2 is YENEEA in the germline V gene. CDR3 length equals 16 residues. DNA for the CDR3: TGTGCCAGCAGCTTAGGGGAACCAGGGGCCACCGGGGAGCTGTTTTTT. Translating it yields CASSLGEPGATGELFF.

The J gene is TRBJ2-2, the V gene TRBV4-2, with D tentatively TRBD1 or TRBD2 (5 bases each). The CDR3 totals 15 residues. Trimming pared 4 bases from V and 8 bases from J, leaving 17 bases between. The V gene's germline CDR1 is LGHNA and CDR2 YNFKEQ. As DNA, the CDR3 is TGTGCCAGCAGCCTCCGGGACCATATTTCAGGGGAGCTGTTTTTT. It encodes CASSLRDHISGELFF.

V usage is TRBV18 and J usage is TRBJ1-1; D may be TRBD1 (6 bases). The length of the CDR3 is 15 residues. V lost 6 bases to trimming and J lost 1 base, with 15 bases between them. Germline loops: CDR1 KGHSH, CDR2 LQKENI. The CDR3 spells CASSPRGGGNTEAFF. For the CDR3, the DNA is TGTGCCAGCTCCCCCAGGGGCGGAGGGAACACTGAAGCTTTCTTT.

V gene TRBV7-3 combines with J gene TRBJ2-2; the D is unclear. CDR1 and CDR2 (germline): SGHTA, FQGTGA. CDR3 length equals 12 residues. V was pared by 5 bases and J by 6 bases, with 7 bases between. As DNA, the CDR3 is TGTGCCAGCAGCCCGGTGTCCGGGGAGCTGTTTTTT. Translation gives CASSPVSGELFF. Complete variable domain (other parts from reference TRBV7-3 and TRBJ2-2): GAGVSQTPSNKVTEKGKYVELRCDPISGHTALYWYRQSLGQGPEFLIYFQGTGAADDSGLPNDRFFAVRPEGSVSTLKIQRTERGDSAVYLCASSPVSGELFFGEGSRLTVL.

The table lists this clone with a few counts. This chain uses TRBV7-2 with TRBJ1-2; D is unclear. The CDR3 covers 18 residues. Germline loops: CDR1 SGHTA, CDR2 FQGNSA. Between the trimmed V and J ends, which lost 0 bases and 0 bases, there was a span of 17 bases. The CDR3 DNA is TGTGCCAGCAGCTTAGCGAGGGCCGCAGGCCCAACTAACTATGGCTACACCTTC. Translating it yields CASSLARAAGPTNYGYTF. Filled out from reference TRBV7-2 and TRBJ1-2, the complete variable domain reads GAGVSQSPSNKVTEKGKDVELRCDPISGHTALYWYRQSLGQGLEFLIYFQGNSAPDKSGLPSDRFSAERTGGSVSTLTIQRTQQEDSAVYLCASSLARAAGPTNYGYTFGSGTRLTVV.

This clone has a handful of counts. Additional DNA sequences in this sample encode the identical CDR3. This rearrangement joins TRBV4-1 to TRBJ2-3; D remains ambiguous. V shed 4 bases and J shed 2 bases, with 4 bases lying between them. Germline lookup yields CDR1 MGHRA and CDR2 YSYEKL. There are 12 residues in the CDR3. CDR3 in DNA: TGCGCCAGCAGCCGGGACACAGATACGCAGTATTTT. This translates into CASSRDTDTQYF.

This sequence joins TRBV9 and TRBJ2-2; 9 bases match TRBD1. The germline V gene has CDR1 SGDLS and CDR2 YYNGEE. Trimming took 2 bases from V and 3 from J; bases not matched to a gene: 5. The length of the CDR3 is 16 residues. CDR3 protein: CASSVGTGWDTGELFF. The CDR3 DNA is TGTGCCAGCAGCGTCGGGACAGGGTGGGACACCGGGGAGCTGTTTTTT.

A remark on this clone: At one end, the junction sequence differs from germline, possibly due to a read error. The V call is TRBV5-4, the J call TRBJ1-6, with 7 bases identical to TRBD1. CDR3 length: 15 residues. Germline lookup yields CDR1 SGHNT and CDR2 YYREEE (reference sequence). The CDR3 sequence is CANSRSRDRNSPLHF. In DNA form, the CDR3 reads TGTGCCAACAGCCGGAGCCGGGACAGAAATTCACCCCTCCACTTT.

This clone was counted between two and nine times. The V call is TRBV11-2, the J call TRBJ1-1; TRBD1 might be the D (5 bases). The V gene lost 6 bases and the J gene lost 6 bases, with 14 bases spanning the gap. Germline V CDR1 and CDR2: SGHAT, FQNNGV. This CDR3 is 13 amino acids long. The CDR3 DNA sequence: TGTGCCAGCAGTTTTCAGGGCATGCCTGAAGCTTTCTTT. This gives the protein CASSFQGMPEAFF.

The sample holds a few counts of this clone. V is TRBV4-1 and J is TRBJ2-5; TRBD2 matches at 16 bases. Germline CDR1 reads MGHRA; CDR2 reads YSYEKL. Trimming cost V 4 bases and J 4 bases; bases outside gene matches: 12. The CDR3 extends over 19 amino acids. The CDR3 region is CASSRRGTSGGAAGETQYF. CDR3 sequence (DNA): TGCGCCAGCAGCCGGAGAGGGACTAGCGGGGGGGCGGCGGGAGAGACCCAGTACTTC.

J is TRBJ2-1 and V is TRBV30, with a tentative D call TRBD1 (6 bases). Germline loops: CDR1 GTSNPN, CDR2 SVGIG (reference sequence). The CDR3 length is 15 residues. The V gene lost 8 bases and the J gene lost 7 bases, with 24 bases spanning the gap. DNA of the CDR3: TGTGCCGCCCTCAGGACAGACAAGCTGGGGAATGAGCAGTTCTTC. Its protein is CAALRTDKLGNEQFF.

This clone has a count of ten or more. Other nucleotide sequences in the sample specify the same CDR3. The CDR3 coding sequence is TGTGCCAGCTCACCAAGCCTCCAAGAGACCCAGTACTTC. Translated: CASSPSLQETQYF. The J gene is TRBJ2-5, the V gene TRBV18; D unclear. V was pared by 2 bases and J by 1 base, with 5 bases between. The CDR3 contains 13 residues. Germline CDR1 is KGHSH and CDR2 is LQKENI.

This clone was seen more than once but under ten times. The genes are TRBV2 and TRBJ1-5, with D perhaps TRBD1 (5 bases). This CDR3 has 14 residues. Germline V gene lookup returns CDR1 SNHLY and CDR2 FYNNEI. V was clipped by 4 bases and J by 0 bases, with 7 bases between them. The CDR3 reads CASSAGVSNQPQHF. Written as DNA, the CDR3 is TGTGCCAGCAGTGCGGGGGTTAGCAATCAGCCCCAGCATTTT.